This T cell receptor (beta chain) was found in a study of CD8 T cells in Susac syndrome. RNA amounts of about 0.5 to 1 ug underwent reverse transcription with random hexamers. TCRdb called the immunoSEQ multiplex PCR reads again in MiXCR, with one record for every CDR3 protein. Here the sample spans 150,000 to 200,000 distinct CDR3 sequences, roughly 92% being singletons. The J segment lost 1 base and the V segment lost 9 bases, leaving 3 bases of the junction unmatched. Germline V CDR1 and CDR2: SNHLY, FYNNEI. This CDR3 has 15 amino acids. The genes are TRBV2 and TRBJ2-2; 12 bases map to TRBD2. The sequencing input was CD4+ T cells from PBMCs. The TCR was taken from a human donor with Susac syndrome. The CDR3 loop is CASGLAGKNTGELFF. The CDR3 DNA is TGTGCCAGTGGACTAGCGGGAAAGAACACCGGGGAGCTGTTTTTT. Combining the CDR3 with reference TRBV2 and TRBJ2-2 gives the whole variable domain EPEVTQTPSHQVTQMGQEVILRCVPISNHLYFYWYRQILGQKVEFLVSFYNNEISEKSEIFDDQFSVERPDGSNFTLKIRSTKLEDSAMYFCASGLAGKNTGELFFGEGSRLTVL.